The 29 T cell receptor beta chains below were found in one sample sequenced in a study of T cell repertoires in cytomegalovirus infection. Each CDR3 protein is one row after TCRdb ran MiXCR on the reads. The table includes about 600,000 distinct CDR3 sequences, roughly a quarter detected once. The sequencing sample was made of CD8+ T cells from PBMCs. The receptor source for this set is a human donor in good health (CMV status not recorded). Some clones in this sample may be carry-over from other donors' samples.

Points on this clonotype: A much more abundant neighbour one base away suggests this may be a read error. The V and J genes are TRBV7-4 and TRBJ2-5; D gene uncertain. The germline CDR1 and CDR2 sequences are SGHVT and SQSDAQ. The V end lost 5 bases, the J end lost 1 base, and 17 bases lay between the germline ends. The CDR3 runs 16 residues. CDR3 nucleotide sequence: TGTGCCAGCAGCCCAAAAACCTGGATCGGCCAAGAGACCCAGTACTTC. Translating gives CASSPKTWIGQETQYF.

This clonotype was found many times. The chain combines TRBV7-9 with TRBJ2-1; weak D call: TRBD1 (5 bases). CDR1 and CDR2 from the germline V gene are SEHNR and FQNEAQ (reference sequence). The CDR3 length is 15 residues. V dropped 8 bases and J dropped 0 bases, with 14 bases sitting between them. The CDR3 is CASVGGASSYNEQFF. The CDR3 DNA reads TGTGCCAGCGTAGGTGGGGCGAGCTCCTACAATGAGCAGTTCTTC.

Only a few counts were recorded for this clonotype. The chain links TRBV13 to TRBJ2-1; TRBD1 matches at 9 bases. The V gene end was trimmed by 5 bases and the J gene end by 9 bases; junction bases not matched to a gene: 14. Germline CDR1 reads PRHDT; CDR2 reads FYEKMQ (reference sequence). The CDR3 is 16 amino acids. CDR3 in DNA: TGTGCCAGCAGCCATCCAGCGGACAGGGGTATTAGTGAGCAGTTCTTC. It yields the protein CASSHPADRGISEQFF.

This clonotype has ten or more counts. The chain is built from TRBV10-3 and TRBJ2-1; D might be TRBD1 (6 bases). The CDR3 covers 14 residues. Per the germline V gene, CDR1 is ENHRY and CDR2 is SYGVKD. V was cut by 6 bases and J by 5 bases, with 14 bases left in between. CDR3 sequence (DNA): TGTGCCATCAGGGACAGAGGGCCAAACAATGAGCAGTTCTTC. Residues: CAIRDRGPNNEQFF.

This clonotype was detected many times. The chain is built from TRBV5-5 and TRBJ2-7; 7 nucleotides match TRBD1. The trim removed 4 bases at V and 3 bases at J, leaving 7 bases unmatched. Germline CDR1 and CDR2: SGHKS and YYEKEE (reference sequence). This CDR3 has 14 residues. CDR3 DNA sequence: TGTGCCAGCAGCCTGTGGACAGGAGTCTACGAGCAGTACGTC. Translation gives CASSLWTGVYEQYV.

This clonotype was recorded many times. The chain joins TRBV7-6 to TRBJ2-3; 8 bases fit TRBD2. The V segment lost 3 bases and the J segment 1 base; nucleotides outside the gene matches: 6. Germline lookup yields CDR1 SGHVS and CDR2 FNYEAQ. This CDR3 comprises 16 residues. The CDR3, as DNA: TGTGCCAGCAGCTTTTACCCTAGCGGGCGCACAGATACGCAGTATTTT. Protein: CASSFYPSGRTDTQYF.

This clonotype was counted a few times. This chain uses TRBV19 with TRBJ2-7, with D perhaps being TRBD1 or TRBD2 (5 bases each). CDR3 size: 14 residues. The ends were cut back, 3 bases at V and 0 bases at J, with 9 bases in the middle. Per germline, CDR1 LNHDA and CDR2 SQIVND (reference sequence). CDR3 DNA: TGTGCCAGTAGTATCTTGGGGACCTCCTACGAGCAGTACTTC. Translated, it gives CASSILGTSYEQYF. Full variable domain (remainder filled in from reference TRBV19 and TRBJ2-7): DGGITQSPKYLFRKEGQNVTLSCEQNLNHDAMYWYRQDPGQGLRLIYYSQIVNDFQKGDIAEGYSVSREKKESFPLTVTSAQKNPTAFYLCASSILGTSYEQYFGPGTRLTVT.

This clonotype was counted a few times. The J gene is TRBJ2-1, the V gene TRBV7-9, with no clear D. Per germline, CDR1 SEHNR and CDR2 FQNEAQ (reference sequence). The length of the CDR3 is 12 residues. Trimming took 2 bases from V and 9 from J, leaving 8 bases between them. This chain's CDR3 is CASSLMPSEQFF. The CDR3 nucleotides are TGTGCCAGCAGCTTAATGCCTAGTGAGCAGTTCTTC.

This clonotype was picked up many times. The rearrangement joins TRBV7-8 to TRBJ2-1; 8 bases agree with TRBD2. J gave up 3 bases and V 1 base, and 5 bases lay outside the gene matches. The germline V gene has CDR1 SGHVS and CDR2 FQNEAQ. This CDR3 is built from 16 residues. CDR3 DNA sequence: TGTGCCAGCAGCTTAGACGTAGCGGGACTCTACAATGAGCAGTTCTTC. Protein product: CASSLDVAGLYNEQFF.

J is TRBJ2-1 and V is TRBV12-3 or TRBV12-4; D ambiguous. V gave up 7 bases and J gave up 0 bases, with 10 bases separating them. The CDR3 is 14 amino acids. This chain's CDR3 is CASTSPGSYNEQFF. In nucleotides, the CDR3 is TGTGCCAGCACTTCTCCGGGCTCCTACAATGAGCAGTTCTTC.

This rearrangement joins TRBV2 to TRBJ2-2, with D unresolved. V lost 10 bases to trimming and J lost 1 base, with 7 bases between them. Germline V lookup: CDR1 SNHLY, CDR2 FYNNEI. This CDR3 contains 12 residues. The CDR3 protein is CATRKNTGELFF. Here the CDR3 DNA reads TGTGCCACCAGGAAGAACACCGGGGAGCTGTTTTTT.

This clonotype was counted many times. The V and J genes are TRBV7-2 and TRBJ2-7, with TRBD1 as a possible D gene (5 bases). The CDR3 loop spans 15 amino acids. The germline CDR1 and CDR2 sequences are SGHTA and FQGNSA. Trimming cost V 5 bases and J 5 bases, with 19 bases left between them. The CDR3 sequence: CASSAMAGAGHEQYV. CDR3 coding DNA: TGTGCCAGCAGCGCCATGGCTGGGGCTGGCCACGAGCAGTACGTC.

This clonotype was observed a handful of times. This chain joins TRBV6-5 and TRBJ1-1, with D unclear. CDR3 size: 13 residues. V was pared by 7 bases and J by 1 base, with 10 bases between. CDR1 is MNHEY and CDR2 is SVGAGI in the germline V gene. The CDR3 DNA reads TGTGCCAGCACCCCGGGCACGAACACTGAAGCTTTCTTT. As protein: CASTPGTNTEAFF.

This clonotype has a count of ten or more. The DNA of the CDR3 is TGTGCCAGCAGCTTAAGGGGCGCAGGGTCCTACAATGAGCAGTTCTTC. Amino acid sequence: CASSLRGAGSYNEQFF. The rearrangement uses TRBV11-3 and TRBJ2-1; a weak D match, TRBD1 (5 bases). Germline-derived CDR1 and CDR2 are SGHNT and YENEEA. Trimming pared 2 bases from V and 1 base from J, leaving 12 bases between. The CDR3 runs 16 residues.

This clonotype was seen repeatedly, ten times or more. V usage is TRBV7-2 and J usage is TRBJ2-4, with 7 bases lining up with TRBD1. The CDR3 runs 14 residues. The J segment lost 4 bases and the V segment lost 5 bases, leaving 5 bases of the junction unmatched. Germline CDR1 and CDR2: SGHTA and FQGNSA. In DNA form, the CDR3 reads TGTGCCAGCAGCCCACCGACAGGGAAAAACATTCAGTACTTC. It specifies CASSPPTGKNIQYF.

The CDR3 bases are TGTGCCAGCAGCTTGGAACGGAGCGTAAAGTTCTTC. Its protein is CASSLERSVKFF. The chain employs TRBV5-4 and TRBJ2-1; no definite D call. The CDR3 runs to 12 residues. V was clipped by 0 bases and J by 14 bases, with 12 bases between them. Looked up from germline, CDR1 is SGHNT and CDR2 is YYREEE (reference sequence). Variable domain in full (rest from reference TRBV5-4 and TRBJ2-1): ETGVTQSPTHLIKTRGQQVTLRCSSQSGHNTVSWYQQALGQGPQFIFQYYREEENGRGNFPPRFSGLQFPNYSSELNVNALELDDSALYLCASSLERSVKFFGPGTRLTVL.

This clonotype showed up just a few times. The J gene is TRBJ1-5, the V gene TRBV20-1, with D possibly matching TRBD1 (5 bases). With 4 bases removed from V and 5 bases from J, the gap between germline ends came to 15 bases. This CDR3 is built from 14 residues. Germline CDR1 reads DFQATT; CDR2 reads SNEGSKA (reference sequence). This chain's CDR3 is CSAIMEGYDQPQHF. The CDR3 region has the DNA TGCAGTGCTATCATGGAGGGGTACGATCAGCCCCAGCATTTT.

This clonotype occurred many times. The chain carries TRBV7-6 and TRBJ2-2; a possible D gene is TRBD2 (5 bases). Trimming left V 1 base short and J 1 base short, with 10 bases between. CDR3 length: 16 amino acids. Germline CDR1 is SGHVS and CDR2 is FNYEAQ. DNA of the CDR3: TGTGCCAGCAGCTTAGAGGTTCGGGGGAACACCGGGGAGCTGTTTTTT. Protein: CASSLEVRGNTGELFF.

This clonotype occurred once. The rearrangement joins TRBV20-1 to TRBJ2-4, with 8 bases fitting TRBD1. The CDR3 has 14 residues. The V gene end was trimmed by 4 bases and the J gene end by 2 bases; junction bases not matched to a gene: 4. Germline assignment: CDR1 DFQATT and CDR2 SNEGSKA (reference sequence). The CDR3 is CSAMTGVSKNIQYF. In DNA form, the CDR3 reads TGCAGTGCTATGACAGGGGTCTCCAAAAACATTCAGTACTTC.

The chain joins TRBV2 to TRBJ2-1; a weak D match, TRBD1 (6 bases). The V and J ends lost 9 bases and 6 bases respectively, with 18 bases between them. The length of the CDR3 is 14 residues. CDR1 and CDR2 from the germline V gene are SNHLY and FYNNEI. The CDR3 DNA reads TGTGCCAGACAAGGTTGGCGAGGGGGCAATGAGCAGTTCTTC. It specifies CARQGWRGGNEQFF. The full variable domain, completed using reference TRBV2 and TRBJ2-1, is EPEVTQTPSHQVTQMGQEVILRCVPISNHLYFYWYRQILGQKVEFLVSFYNNEISEKSEIFDDQFSVERPDGSNFTLKIRSTKLEDSAMYFCARQGWRGGNEQFFGPGTRLTVL.

This clonotype was recorded a few times. This chain links TRBV7-9 with TRBJ2-4; D tentatively fits TRBD1 or TRBD2 (5 bases each). CDR1 SEHNR and CDR2 FQNEAQ come from the germline V gene (reference sequence). Trimming cost V 1 base and J 12 bases, with 10 bases left between them. This CDR3 is 12 amino acids long. CDR3 amino acids: CASSLDEGNQYF. Written as DNA, the CDR3 is TGTGCCAGCAGCTTAGATGAGGGGAATCAGTACTTC.

The CDR3 nucleotides are TGTGCCAGCAGCGCGGCGGGGGGAGGTCAGCCCCAGCATTTT. Its protein product is CASSAAGGGQPQHF. The chain joins TRBV9 to TRBJ1-5; possibly TRBD1 for D (5 bases). The CDR3 spans 14 residues. Germline V gene sequence: CDR1 SGDLS, CDR2 YYNGEE. Trimming cost V 3 bases and J 6 bases, with 13 bases left between them. Variable domain in full (rest from reference TRBV9 and TRBJ1-5): DSGVTQTPKHLITATGQRVTLRCSPRSGDLSVYWYQQSLDQGLQFLIQYYNGEERAKGNILERFSAQQFPDLHSELNLSSLELGDSALYFCASSAAGGGQPQHFGDGTRLSIL.

The chain employs TRBV20-1 and TRBJ1-1, with D perhaps TRBD1 (6 bases). The CDR3 consists of 13 residues. V was cut by 2 bases and J by 5 bases, with 12 bases left in between. Germline CDR1 is DFQATT and CDR2 is SNEGSKA (reference sequence). This CDR3 is CSARQGRFTEAFF. CDR3 DNA: TGCAGTGCTAGACAGGGGCGGTTTACTGAAGCTTTCTTT.

The V call is TRBV29-1, the J call TRBJ1-3; D not certain. Trimming stripped 0 bases from V and 2 bases from J, with 11 bases between. Per the germline V gene, CDR1 is SQVTM and CDR2 is ANQGSEA. The CDR3 has 15 amino acids. DNA of the CDR3: TGCAGCGTTGAAGATGAGCATCCCACTGGAAACACCATATATTTT. Its translation is CSVEDEHPTGNTIYF.

This clonotype came up many times. V gene TRBV7-6 combines with J gene TRBJ2-4; no firm D call. CDR3 size: 17 residues. Deletions cut 1 base from V and 0 bases from J, with 13 bases between. The germline V gene encodes CDR1 SGHVS and CDR2 FNYEAQ. CDR3 in amino acids: CASSLESERLAKNIQYF. As DNA, the CDR3 is TGTGCCAGCAGCTTAGAATCGGAGAGACTAGCCAAAAACATTCAGTACTTC.

Of note for this clonotype: A junction boundary mismatches the germline segment, possibly from a read error. The chain couples TRBV5-1 to TRBJ2-2, with D possibly being TRBD2 (5 bases). The CDR3 runs 16 residues. Germline V gene data show CDR1 as SGHRS and CDR2 as YFSETQ. CDR3 region: CANSPAGRVNTGELFF. The CDR3 coding sequence is TGCGCCAACAGCCCGGCGGGCAGAGTGAACACCGGGGAGCTGTTTTTT.

This clonotype was counted at least ten times. The CDR3 DNA follows: TGTGCCAGCAGCTTAGCGAGGGGCAGCACAGATACGCAGTATTTT. This encodes CASSLARGSTDTQYF. The chain combines TRBV7-9 with TRBJ2-3, with D possibly called TRBD1 or TRBD2 (5 bases each). The ends were cut back, 0 bases at V and 0 bases at J, with 7 bases in the middle. The CDR3 spans 15 residues. Looked up from germline, CDR1 is SEHNR and CDR2 is FQNEAQ (reference sequence).

The chain has TRBV20-1 and TRBJ2-1, with no clear D. CDR1 and CDR2 from the germline V gene are DFQATT and SNEGSKA (reference sequence). CDR3 length: 13 amino acids. The V end lost 0 bases, the J end lost 4 bases, and 7 bases lay between the germline ends. This CDR3 reads CSARDLRYNEQFF. The CDR3 coding sequence is TGCAGTGCTAGAGATCTCAGATACAATGAGCAGTTCTTC.

This clonotype was counted at least ten times. The chain uses TRBV7-2 and TRBJ2-1, with 10 bases that match TRBD2. Germline CDR1 is SGHTA and CDR2 is FQGNSA. The CDR3 is 16 amino acids. The trim removed 7 bases at V and 8 bases at J, leaving 14 bases unmatched. The CDR3 here is CASTVIGLAVRDEQFF. CDR3 bases: TGTGCCAGCACCGTAATCGGACTAGCGGTTCGGGATGAGCAGTTCTTC.